A selection of T cell receptor beta chains follows, all from one sample in a study of STAT5B mutations in CD4+ large granular lymphocyte leukemia. TCRdb keeps only in-frame clones here, not all; method: immunoSEQ multiplex PCR. Of about 38,000 clones listed, roughly 85% are singletons. The source material was CD4+ T cells from blood buffy coats. The receptors were sampled from a human donor in good health. Both conserved end residues are part of each CDR3. D genes are given only for firm matches. Clone size is shown for a subset of rows, as once, few, many or a class of expanded clone.

CDR3aa: CASSPGQRSSNGYTF
CDR3nt: TGTGCCAGCAGCCCAGGACAGCGAAGCTCTAATGGCTACACCTTC
abundance: -
len: 15
j_gene: TRBJ1-2
d_gene: -
v_gene: TRBV7-3

CDR3aa: CASIALPLAGHASYTF
CDR3nt: TGTGCCAGCATCGCCCTCCCCTTGGCAGGGCACGCAAGTTACACCTTC
abundance: few
len: 16
j_gene: TRBJ1-2
d_gene: -
v_gene: TRBV28

CDR3aa: CASSLSGTGTGELFF
CDR3nt: TGTGCCAGCAGCTTGAGTGGGACAGGGACCGGGGAGCTGTTTTTT
abundance: -
len: 15
j_gene: TRBJ2-2
d_gene: TRBD1
v_gene: TRBV5-6

CDR3aa: CASSRAGQGVSNQPQHF
CDR3nt: TGTGCCAGTAGTAGAGCAGGACAGGGCGTCAGCAATCAGCCCCAGCATTTT
abundance: few
len: 17
j_gene: TRBJ1-5
d_gene: TRBD1
v_gene: TRBV19

CDR3aa: CASSLLRDTGELFF
CDR3nt: TGTGCCAGCAGCTTACTTCGGGATACCGGGGAGCTGTTTTTT
abundance: -
len: 14
j_gene: TRBJ2-2
d_gene: -
v_gene: TRBV7-3

CDR3aa: CASRIGNTIYF
CDR3nt: TGTGCCAGTAGGATCGGAAACACCATATATTTT
abundance: -
len: 11
j_gene: TRBJ1-3
d_gene: -
v_gene: TRBV19

CDR3aa: CASSKVRRKETQYF
CDR3nt: TGTGCCAGCAGCAAAGTGAGACGGAAAGAGACCCAGTACTTC
abundance: -
len: 14
j_gene: TRBJ2-5
d_gene: -
v_gene: TRBV21-1

CDR3aa: CAAGASGSWGETQYF
CDR3nt: TGTGCCGCCGGGGCTAGCGGGAGCTGGGGAGAGACCCAGTACTTC
abundance: -
len: 15
j_gene: TRBJ2-5
d_gene: TRBD2
v_gene: TRBV28

CDR3aa: CASSLGVRTNTGELFF
CDR3nt: TGCGCCAGCAGCTTGGGGGTGAGGACGAACACCGGGGAGCTGTTTTTT
abundance: few
len: 16
j_gene: TRBJ2-2
d_gene: -
v_gene: TRBV5-1

CDR3aa: CASSFGTTLGEQYF
CDR3nt: TGTGCCAGCAGCTTCGGGACTACCCTGGGCGAGCAGTACTTC
abundance: -
len: 14
j_gene: TRBJ2-7
d_gene: TRBD2
v_gene: TRBV7-2

CDR3aa: CASSPWTGSYNQPQHF
CDR3nt: TGTGCCAGTAGTCCGTGGACAGGGTCCTACAATCAGCCCCAGCATTTT
abundance: once
len: 16
j_gene: TRBJ1-5
d_gene: TRBD1
v_gene: TRBV19

CDR3aa: CASSLLGQAQPQHF
CDR3nt: TGTGCCAGCAGTTTACTTGGACAGGCCCAGCCCCAGCATTTT
abundance: -
len: 14
j_gene: TRBJ1-5
d_gene: TRBD1
v_gene: TRBV27

CDR3aa: CASSLGVEAFF
CDR3nt: TGTGCCAGCAGCTTAGGAGTCGAAGCTTTCTTT
abundance: -
len: 11
j_gene: TRBJ1-1
d_gene: -
v_gene: TRBV7-9

CDR3aa: CASRGIAGGTSYEQYF
CDR3nt: TGTGCCAGCAGGGGGATCGCAGGGGGAACCTCCTACGAGCAGTACTTC
abundance: -
len: 16
j_gene: TRBJ2-7
d_gene: TRBD1
v_gene: TRBV27

CDR3aa: CASSLHDEGNTEAFF
CDR3nt: TGTGCCAGCAGCTTACATGACGAGGGGAACACTGAAGCTTTCTTT
abundance: -
len: 15
j_gene: TRBJ1-1
d_gene: -
v_gene: TRBV7-3

CDR3aa: CASSFSRQGGATNEKLFF
CDR3nt: TGTGCCAGCAGCTTTTCGAGACAGGGAGGAGCAACTAATGAAAAACTGTTTTTT
abundance: -
len: 18
j_gene: TRBJ1-4
d_gene: TRBD1
v_gene: TRBV7-9

CDR3aa: CASRSITDSNQPQHF
CDR3nt: TGTGCCAGCAGAAGTATCACCGATAGCAATCAGCCCCAGCATTTT
abundance: -
len: 15
j_gene: TRBJ1-5
d_gene: -
v_gene: TRBV6-6

CDR3aa: CASSLRPSGANVGELFF
CDR3nt: TGTGCCAGCAGCTTACGGCCTTCGGGAGCTAACGTCGGGGAGCTGTTTTTT
abundance: -
len: 17
j_gene: TRBJ2-2
d_gene: -
v_gene: TRBV7-8

CDR3aa: CASSIQLSATNQPQHF
CDR3nt: TGTGCCAGTAGTATACAGTTAAGTGCCACCAATCAGCCCCAGCATTTT
abundance: -
len: 16
j_gene: TRBJ1-5
d_gene: -
v_gene: TRBV19

CDR3aa: CASSESPEHEQFF
CDR3nt: TGCGCCAGCAGTGAGTCGCCGGAACATGAGCAGTTCTTC
abundance: -
len: 13
j_gene: TRBJ2-1
d_gene: -
v_gene: TRBV10-1

CDR3aa: CASSSGGGSHEQYF
CDR3nt: TGCGCCAGCAGCTCCGGCGGGGGGTCCCACGAGCAGTACTTC
abundance: -
len: 14
j_gene: TRBJ2-7
d_gene: TRBD2
v_gene: TRBV5-1

CDR3aa: CASRPSGAGANVLTF
CDR3nt: TGTGCCAGTAGACCGTCAGGGGCCGGGGCCAACGTCCTGACTTTC
abundance: -
len: 15
j_gene: TRBJ2-6
d_gene: -
v_gene: TRBV19

CDR3aa: CASSLAPPTGGGNTIYF
CDR3nt: TGTGCCAGCAGCTTAGCCCCCCCCACGGGCGGTGGAAACACCATATATTTT
abundance: once
len: 17
j_gene: TRBJ1-3
d_gene: -
v_gene: TRBV7-2

CDR3aa: CASSLGTGGIDEQYF
CDR3nt: TGTGCCAGCAGCTTGGGGACAGGGGGCATCGACGAGCAGTACTTC
abundance: -
len: 15
j_gene: TRBJ2-7
d_gene: TRBD1
v_gene: TRBV5-8

CDR3aa: CSASSDTQYF
CDR3nt: TGCAGTGCTAGTTCAGATACGCAGTATTTT
abundance: -
len: 10
j_gene: TRBJ2-3
d_gene: -
v_gene: TRBV20-1

CDR3aa: CASSQSAGTEYNEQFF
CDR3nt: TGTGCCAGCAGCCAGAGTGCCGGGACAGAGTACAATGAGCAGTTCTTC
abundance: few
len: 16
j_gene: TRBJ2-1
d_gene: TRBD1
v_gene: TRBV14

CDR3aa: CASREGGLNTGELFF
CDR3nt: TGTGCCAGCAGGGAGGGCGGCCTTAACACCGGGGAGCTGTTTTTT
abundance: -
len: 15
j_gene: TRBJ2-2
d_gene: -
v_gene: TRBV7-2

CDR3aa: CASSTLRGAYNEQFF
CDR3nt: TGTGCCAGCAGTACTCTAAGGGGGGCCTACAATGAGCAGTTCTTC
abundance: -
len: 15
j_gene: TRBJ2-1
d_gene: -
v_gene: TRBV6-6

CDR3aa: CAWSDMRRGGAYEQYF
CDR3nt: TGTGCCTGGAGCGACATGAGGCGGGGGGGGGCCTACGAGCAGTACTTC
abundance: -
len: 16
j_gene: TRBJ2-7
d_gene: TRBD2
v_gene: TRBV30

CDR3aa: CASSRVYEQYF
CDR3nt: TGTGCCAGCAGCAGGGTCTACGAGCAGTACTTC
abundance: once
len: 11
j_gene: TRBJ2-7
d_gene: -
v_gene: TRBV28

CDR3aa: CAWSADGNGEQYF
CDR3nt: TGTGCCTGGAGCGCGGACGGGAATGGGGAGCAGTACTTC
abundance: once
len: 13
j_gene: TRBJ2-7
d_gene: -
v_gene: TRBV30

CDR3aa: CASSPGSASSYNEQFF
CDR3nt: TGTGCTAGCAGCCCCGGGAGCGCGAGCTCCTACAATGAGCAGTTCTTC
abundance: -
len: 16
j_gene: TRBJ2-1
d_gene: -
v_gene: TRBV7-7

CDR3aa: CASSPYGGARGNTIYF
CDR3nt: TGTGCCAGCAGCCCCTATGGAGGGGCGAGGGGAAACACCATATATTTT
abundance: -
len: 16
j_gene: TRBJ1-3
d_gene: -
v_gene: TRBV21-1

CDR3aa: CASFAGASGLNEQFF
CDR3nt: TGTGCCAGCTTCGCCGGGGCTAGCGGGCTCAATGAGCAGTTCTTC
abundance: few
len: 15
j_gene: TRBJ2-1
d_gene: TRBD2
v_gene: TRBV7-9

CDR3aa: CASSPPLSTSGRGELFF
CDR3nt: TGTGCCAGCAGTCCTCCGCTATCGACTAGCGGACGCGGGGAGCTGTTTTTT
abundance: -
len: 17
j_gene: TRBJ2-2
d_gene: TRBD2
v_gene: TRBV14

CDR3aa: CASSLGSGANVLTF
CDR3nt: TGTGCCAGTAGTTTGGGCTCTGGGGCCAACGTCCTGACTTTC
abundance: -
len: 14
j_gene: TRBJ2-6
d_gene: -
v_gene: TRBV19

CDR3aa: CASSVGMDNQPQHF
CDR3nt: TGTGCCAGCAGCGTAGGTATGGACAATCAGCCCCAGCATTTT
abundance: -
len: 14
j_gene: TRBJ1-5
d_gene: -
v_gene: TRBV9

CDR3aa: CASSESWGGGGEAFF
CDR3nt: TGCGCCAGCAGTGAGTCTTGGGGAGGAGGGGGTGAAGCTTTCTTT
abundance: -
len: 15
j_gene: TRBJ1-1
d_gene: -
v_gene: TRBV10-1

CDR3aa: CASSQDRLSNEQFF
CDR3nt: TGTGCCAGCAGCCAAGATCGCCTGAGCAATGAGCAGTTCTTC
abundance: once
len: 14
j_gene: TRBJ2-1
d_gene: -
v_gene: TRBV14

CDR3aa: CASSTGGAMTDTQYF
CDR3nt: TGTGCCAGCAGTACCGGGGGCGCCATGACAGATACGCAGTATTTT
abundance: -
len: 15
j_gene: TRBJ2-3
d_gene: -
v_gene: TRBV28

CDR3aa: CASSEGGINEKLFF
CDR3nt: TGTGCCAGCAGTGAAGGAGGGATAAATGAAAAACTGTTTTTT
abundance: -
len: 14
j_gene: TRBJ1-4
d_gene: -
v_gene: TRBV6-1

CDR3aa: CASSNVGEQYF
CDR3nt: TGTGCCAGCAGTAACGTAGGAGAGCAGTACTTC
abundance: -
len: 11
j_gene: TRBJ2-7
d_gene: -
v_gene: TRBV6-5

CDR3aa: CASSAGGAGTDTQYF
CDR3nt: TGCGCCAGCAGCGCAGGGGGCGCAGGCACAGATACGCAGTATTTT
abundance: -
len: 15
j_gene: TRBJ2-3
d_gene: TRBD1
v_gene: TRBV10-2